The TCR beta chain under discussion was sequenced for a study of Graves' ophthalmopathy and Graves' hyperthyroidism. Findings and caveats of the study: Most expanded thyroid clonotypes above 0.001 frequency also appeared in blood. For predicting ophthalmopathy progression, the model had more than 60% sensitivity and roughly 72% specificity.

RNA transcripts yielded amplified TCR beta CDR3 regions. HTBI primers primed a first-round RT-PCR, and a second-round multiplex PCR followed. TCRdb re-called the multiplex PCR reads through MiXCR, storing one row per CDR3 protein. This sample has approximately 460,000 distinct CDR3 sequences, with around an eighth found just once. Germline CDR1 reads MNHEY; CDR2 reads SVGAGI. The CDR3 sequence is 14 residues long. The study enrolled ophthalmopathy donors with moderate-to-severe activity, CAS ≥3, NOSPECS ≥4 and duration under 3 months. Comments on this clonotype: Antigen specificity is unknown. A read error is possible here, since a much larger clone lies one base away.

The chain has TRBV6-5 and TRBJ1-1; unclear D gene. This sequence originates from a woman younger than 45 with Graves' ophthalmopathy. Sequencing was carried out using blood. The CDR3 loop is CASSYSGRRTEACF. The CDR3 DNA follows: TGTGCCAGCAGTTACTCCGGGAGGAGGACTGAAGCTTGCTTT.